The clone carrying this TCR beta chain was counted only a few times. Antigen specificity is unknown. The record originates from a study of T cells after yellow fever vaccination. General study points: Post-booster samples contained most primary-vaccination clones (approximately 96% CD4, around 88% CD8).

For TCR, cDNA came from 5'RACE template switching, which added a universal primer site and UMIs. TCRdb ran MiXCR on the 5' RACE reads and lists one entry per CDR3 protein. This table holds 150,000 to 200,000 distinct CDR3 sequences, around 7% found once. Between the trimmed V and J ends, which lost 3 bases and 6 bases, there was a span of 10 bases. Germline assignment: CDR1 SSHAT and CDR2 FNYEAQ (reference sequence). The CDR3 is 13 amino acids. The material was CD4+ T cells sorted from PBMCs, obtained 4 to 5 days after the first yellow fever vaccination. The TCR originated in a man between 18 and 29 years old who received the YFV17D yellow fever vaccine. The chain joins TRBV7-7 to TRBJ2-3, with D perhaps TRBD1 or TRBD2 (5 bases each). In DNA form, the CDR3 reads TGTGCCAGCAGCTTTAGGGACGGTGATACGCAGTATTTT. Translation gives CASSFRDGDTQYF.